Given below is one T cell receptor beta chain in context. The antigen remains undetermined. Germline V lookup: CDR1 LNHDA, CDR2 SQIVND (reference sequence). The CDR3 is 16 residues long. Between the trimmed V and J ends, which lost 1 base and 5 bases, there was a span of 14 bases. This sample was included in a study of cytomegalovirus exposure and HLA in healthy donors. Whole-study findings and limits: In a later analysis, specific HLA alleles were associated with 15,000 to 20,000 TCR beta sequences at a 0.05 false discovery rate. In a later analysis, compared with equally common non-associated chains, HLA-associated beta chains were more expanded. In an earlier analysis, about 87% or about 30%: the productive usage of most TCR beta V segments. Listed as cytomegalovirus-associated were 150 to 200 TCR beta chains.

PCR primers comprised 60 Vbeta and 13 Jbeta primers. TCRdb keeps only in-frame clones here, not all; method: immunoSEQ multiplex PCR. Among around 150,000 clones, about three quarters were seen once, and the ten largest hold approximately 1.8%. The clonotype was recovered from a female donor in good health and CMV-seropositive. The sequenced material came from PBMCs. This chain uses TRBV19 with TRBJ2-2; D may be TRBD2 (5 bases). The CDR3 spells CASSIGLARWTGELFF. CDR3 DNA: TGTGCCAGTAGTATAGGGCTAGCCAGGTGGACCGGGGAGCTGTTTTTT.